The TCR beta chain described here comes from a study of blood T cells in healthy people across ages. A second PCR of 7 to 11 cycles used a sample-barcoded 5' primer and a J-beta primer mix. Each cDNA molecule received a tag from a template-switch adaptor that had 12 random nucleotides. Each CDR3 protein gets one entry after TCRdb re-called the 5' RACE reads with MiXCR. Here the sample spans about a million distinct CDR3 sequences, roughly two fifths being singletons. Broader study findings: A greater number of naive CD4+ cells and higher diversity distinguished long-lived donors from aged donors.

V was clipped by 7 bases and J by 5 bases, with 12 bases between them. Germline-derived CDR1 and CDR2 are MNHEY and SVGEGT. This CDR3 spans 13 amino acids. About this clonotype itself: No antigen is known for it.

Total RNA was extracted at no less than 5.5 micrograms per sample. The sample taken for sequencing was blood. The TCR sequence derives from a man aged 18 to 35 in good health. V usage is TRBV6-2 or TRBV6-3 and J usage is TRBJ2-1; D remains ambiguous. DNA for the CDR3: TGTGCCAGCATAGGCAGGAACGACAATGAGCAGTTCTTC. Amino acids: CASIGRNDNEQFF.